The present entry profiles one T cell receptor beta chain with its context. Antigen: not known. This sample stems from a study of T cell repertoires in ileal Crohn's disease. In the study overall: All patients had surgery for stricturing (approximately 60%) or penetrating (approximately 39%) disease. Study findings and constraints: Mucosal expansions were suggested to be mainly CD8 T cells.

Trimming took off 3 bases at V and 5 bases at J, with 13 bases between the two ends. The CDR3 runs 15 residues. Germline CDR1 and CDR2: LNHDA and SQIVND (reference sequence). TCRB immunosequencing input was five hundred nanograms of biopsy DNA per sample. TCRdb's copy holds only in-frame clones and misses some; the assay was immunoSEQ multiplex PCR. Of roughly 14,000 clones detected, around 78% appear once; the ten largest clones hold almost 4.5%. This sequence joins TRBV19 and TRBJ2-2, with a tentative D call TRBD1 (7 bases). Sequenced sample: ileal tissue. The receptor was isolated from an adult with Crohn's disease. CDR3 DNA: TGTGCCAGTAGTATCGGAGGGGGCTGGACCGGGGAGCTGTTTTTT. Translated, it gives CASSIGGGWTGELFF.